This T cell receptor (beta chain) was documented in a study of metastatic and nonmetastatic thyroid tumors. Study summary: Peripheral blood and tumor or nodule samples from malignant and benign thyroid patients were compared. Study-wide points: Reported TCR beta diversity, measured in blood and tumor, was significantly higher for malignant thyroid tumors than for benign nodules.

There are many counts of this clone. Its target is unknown. Germline CDR1 reads MNHEY; CDR2 reads SVGEGT. Trimming removed 2 bases from V and 2 bases from J, with 7 bases in between. The length of the CDR3 is 13 residues. Study processing details: Researchers built a distant-metastasis classifier for papillary thyroid cancer that drew on CDR3 differences across clinicopathological groups. TCRdb ran MiXCR on the PCR reads. V and J calls and clone size were set by TCRdb, not the authors. The sample includes some 30,000 clones, less than 14% of them seen just once. Patients had received no treatment of any kind before thyroid surgery.

The chain is built from TRBV6-2 or TRBV6-3 and TRBJ2-7, with D unresolved. The sequenced sample consisted of blood. This sequence originates from a female donor with papillary thyroid cancer or a benign thyroid nodule (not recorded which). Some clones in this sample may be carry-over from other donors' samples. The CDR3 DNA is TGTGCCAGCAGTTACGGCAGAACCTACGAGCAGTACTTC. Its translation: CASSYGRTYEQYF.